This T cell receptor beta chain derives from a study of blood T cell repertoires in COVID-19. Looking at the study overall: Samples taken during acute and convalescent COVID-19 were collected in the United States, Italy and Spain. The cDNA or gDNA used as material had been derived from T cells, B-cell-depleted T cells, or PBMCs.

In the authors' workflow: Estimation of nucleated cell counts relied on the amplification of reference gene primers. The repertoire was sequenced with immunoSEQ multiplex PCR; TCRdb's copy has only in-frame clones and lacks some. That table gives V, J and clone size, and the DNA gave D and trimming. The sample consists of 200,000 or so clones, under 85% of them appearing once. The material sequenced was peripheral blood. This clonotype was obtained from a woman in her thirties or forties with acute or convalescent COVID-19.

In DNA, the CDR3 is TGTGCCAGTAGCCCGTGGACAGGGTACCCAGATACGCAGTATTTT. Protein: CASSPWTGYPDTQYF. The chain uses TRBV19 and TRBJ2-3; TRBD1 matches 8 bases. The CDR3 totals 15 residues. The trim removed 6 bases at V and 4 bases at J, leaving 9 bases unmatched. CDR1 is LNHDA, CDR2 SQIVND, per germline (reference sequence). The whole variable domain, filled in from reference TRBV19 and TRBJ2-3, reads DGGITQSPKYLFRKEGQNVTLSCEQNLNHDAMYWYRQDPGQGLRLIYYSQIVNDFQKGDIAEGYSVSREKKESFPLTVTSAQKNPTAFYLCASSPWTGYPDTQYFGPGTRLTVL.